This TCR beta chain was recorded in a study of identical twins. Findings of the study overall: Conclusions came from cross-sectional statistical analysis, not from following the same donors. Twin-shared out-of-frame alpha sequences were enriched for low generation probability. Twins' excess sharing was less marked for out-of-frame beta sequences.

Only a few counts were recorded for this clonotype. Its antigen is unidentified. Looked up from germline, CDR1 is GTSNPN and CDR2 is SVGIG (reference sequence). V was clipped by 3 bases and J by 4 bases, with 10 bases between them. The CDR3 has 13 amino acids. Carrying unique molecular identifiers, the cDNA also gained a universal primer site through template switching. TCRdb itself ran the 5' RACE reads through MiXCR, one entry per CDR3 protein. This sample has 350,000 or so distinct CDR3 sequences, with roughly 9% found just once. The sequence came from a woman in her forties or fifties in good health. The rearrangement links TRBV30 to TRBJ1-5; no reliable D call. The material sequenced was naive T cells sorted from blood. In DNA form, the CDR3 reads TGTGCCTGGAGCCTTGGAGGTAATCAGCCCCAGCATTTT. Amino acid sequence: CAWSLGGNQPQHF.